The T cell receptor beta chain under discussion was sequenced for a study of shared clonotypes between healthy human individuals. Study details: For every donor, three CD4 naive, three CD4 memory, two CD8 naive and one CD8 memory plates were used. Regarding the study as a whole: Lower generation probabilities were found for non-shared clonotypes than for those shared by all four donors.

The germline V gene encodes CDR1 SSHAT and CDR2 FNYEAQ (reference sequence). The length of the CDR3 is 14 residues. The sample holds one count of this clone. No antigen is known for it. An end of the junction does not agree with germline; a read error may underlie this. This same CDR3 is encoded by further DNA sequences in the sample. The input for sorted-subset replicate PCRs was 150 to 200 ng DNA, 25,000 to 30,000 T cell genomes. Clones were sequenced by immunoSEQ multiplex PCR, and TCRdb holds only the in-frame ones, with some missing. This sample has 2 million or so clones; around 96% occur once, and the top ten carry about 1.1%. Naive CD8 cells were CD45RO-negative, positively selected for CCR7, excluding terminally differentiated effector memory CD45RA+ cells.

This chain connects TRBV7-7 to TRBJ2-7, with 11 bases matching TRBD2. The sequenced material came from naive CD8+ T cells sorted from blood. The receptor was derived from a man aged 18-30 years in good health. This CDR3 is CASSPGTSGYEQYF. DNA of the CDR3: TGTGCTAGCAGTCCCGGGACTAGCGGCTACGAGCAGTACTTC.